This TCR beta chain was recorded in a study of T-cell reconstitution after alpha-beta-depleted transplantation in children. Germline CDR1 and CDR2: ENHRY and SYGVKD. The V end lost 3 bases, the J end lost 0 bases, and 12 bases lay between the germline ends. The CDR3 contains 16 residues. This clonotype was found many times. Preparation of the TCRbeta library was carried out with unique molecular identifiers. TCRdb called the PCR reads again in MiXCR, with one record for every CDR3 protein. Seen here are 500,000 to 600,000 distinct CDR3 sequences, approximately 30% observed once, and the top ten hold less than 2.5%.

Sequencing used PBMCs from the stem cell graft donor, obtained from the stem cell graft. The receptor was derived from a human donor who donated a stem cell graft to a child with aplastic anemia. V usage is TRBV10-3 and J usage is TRBJ2-4, with D tentatively TRBD1 (6 bases). The CDR3 loop is CAISEMTGLAKNIQYF. In DNA, the CDR3 is TGTGCCATCAGTGAAATGACAGGTTTAGCCAAAAACATTCAGTACTTC.